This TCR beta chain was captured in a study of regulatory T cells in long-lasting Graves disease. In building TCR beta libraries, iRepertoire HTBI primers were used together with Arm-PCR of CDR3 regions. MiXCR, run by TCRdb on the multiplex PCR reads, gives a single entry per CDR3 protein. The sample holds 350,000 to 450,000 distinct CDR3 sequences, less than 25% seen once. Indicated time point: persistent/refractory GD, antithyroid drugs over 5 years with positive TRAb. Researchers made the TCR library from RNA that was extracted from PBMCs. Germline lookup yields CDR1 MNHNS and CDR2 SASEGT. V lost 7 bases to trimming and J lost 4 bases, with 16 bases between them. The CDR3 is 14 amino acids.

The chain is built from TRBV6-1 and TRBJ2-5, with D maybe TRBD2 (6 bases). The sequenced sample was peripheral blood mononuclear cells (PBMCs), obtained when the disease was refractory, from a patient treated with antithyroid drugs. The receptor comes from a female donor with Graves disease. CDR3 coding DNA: TGTGCCAGCACGTGGCGGAGGGGTGGAGAGACCCAGTACTTC. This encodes CASTWRRGGETQYF.